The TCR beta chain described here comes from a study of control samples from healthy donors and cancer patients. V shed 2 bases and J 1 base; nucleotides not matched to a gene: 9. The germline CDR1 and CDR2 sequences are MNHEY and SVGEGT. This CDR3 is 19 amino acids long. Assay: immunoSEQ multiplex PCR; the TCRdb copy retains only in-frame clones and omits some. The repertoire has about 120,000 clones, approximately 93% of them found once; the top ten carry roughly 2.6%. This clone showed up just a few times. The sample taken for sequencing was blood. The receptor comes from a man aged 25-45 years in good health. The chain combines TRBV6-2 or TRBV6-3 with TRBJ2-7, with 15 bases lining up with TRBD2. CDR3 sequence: CASSYPGLAGGRWSYEQYF. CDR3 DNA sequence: TGTGCCAGCAGTTACCCCGGACTAGCGGGGGGGCGGTGGTCCTACGAGCAGTACTTC.